The 12 T cell receptor beta chains given below trace back to one sample, sequenced in a study of shared clonotypes between healthy human individuals. The data were produced by immunoSEQ multiplex PCR, yet TCRdb's version contains in-frame clones alone and is incomplete. Found here are some 2,000,000 clones, 85% to 95% of them singletons; the top ten hold about 0.13%. The sequenced material came from naive CD4+ T cells sorted from blood. The sample's subset: CD45RA+ positively selected. The receptors originated from a man younger than 30 in good health.

The V gene is TRBV2, the J gene TRBJ1-3; D is unclear. The length of the CDR3 is 14 residues. V was pared by 3 bases and J by 5 bases, with 11 bases between. The germline CDR1 and CDR2 sequences are SNHLY and FYNNEI. CDR3 amino acids: CASSEGGGRNTIYF. The DNA of the CDR3 is TGTGCCAGCAGTGAGGGAGGTGGTAGAAACACCATATATTTT.

The genes are TRBV7-9 and TRBJ2-5; D possibly matches TRBD1 or TRBD2 (5 bases each). The CDR3 sequence is 18 residues long. V shed 1 base and J shed 5 bases, with 23 bases lying between them. Germline V CDR1 and CDR2: SEHNR, FQNEAQ (reference sequence). The CDR3 sequence: CASSLGYSGAGKGETQYF. The CDR3 nucleotides read TGTGCCAGCAGCTTAGGATACTCCGGGGCAGGGAAGGGTGAGACCCAGTACTTC.

V is TRBV7-9 and J is TRBJ2-3; 9 positions agree with TRBD2. The J segment lost 2 bases and the V segment lost 5 bases, leaving 8 bases of the junction unmatched. Germline loops: CDR1 SEHNR, CDR2 FQNEAQ (reference sequence). This CDR3 contains 16 residues. The CDR3, as DNA: TGTGCCAGCAGCGTCCAGACTAGCGGAGACACAGATACGCAGTATTTT. Protein sequence: CASSVQTSGDTDTQYF.

The rearrangement links TRBV4-1 to TRBJ1-4; D is possibly TRBD1 (6 bases). The CDR3 totals 17 residues. Germline assignment: CDR1 MGHRA and CDR2 YSYEKL. The V end was cut by 3 bases, the J end by 5 bases, with 19 bases between. In nucleotides, the CDR3 is TGCGCCAGCAGCCAGGTCGGGACCGGGACACCGAATGAAAAACTGTTTTTT. Translation: CASSQVGTGTPNEKLFF.

Remarks on this clone: Other DNA variants within this sample encode the same CDR3. V is TRBV9 and J is TRBJ2-3, with TRBD2 identical over 10 bases. The CDR3 consists of 16 residues. The germline gives CDR1 SGDLS, CDR2 YYNGEE. After removal of 2 bases from V and 4 bases from J, the junction contained 7 bases not matched to a gene. The CDR3 loop reads CASSVEGLAGADTQYF. The CDR3 DNA reads as TGTGCCAGCAGCGTCGAGGGGCTAGCGGGAGCAGATACGCAGTATTTT.

This chain uses TRBV5-6 with TRBJ2-3; D is possibly TRBD1 (6 bases). Deletions cut 4 bases from V and 0 bases from J, with 15 bases between. The V gene's germline CDR1 is SGHDT and CDR2 YYEEEE. There are 16 residues in the CDR3. Here the CDR3 reads CASSPDSLPSTDTQYF. The CDR3 nucleotides are TGTGCCAGCAGCCCGGACAGCCTGCCTAGCACAGATACGCAGTATTTT. Together with reference TRBV5-6 and TRBJ2-3, the CDR3 gives the full variable domain: DAGVTQSPTHLIKTRGQQVTLRCSPKSGHDTVSWYQQALGQGPQFIFQYYEEEERQRGNFPDRFSGHQFPNYSSELNVNALLLGDSALYLCASSPDSLPSTDTQYFGPGTRLTVL.

V usage is TRBV18 and J usage is TRBJ1-2; D uncertain. This CDR3 is 14 amino acids long. Trimming cost V 4 bases and J 0 bases, with 9 bases left between them. Germline loops: CDR1 KGHSH, CDR2 LQKENI. Here the CDR3 DNA reads TGTGCCAGCTCACAGGACGGAACTAACTATGGCTACACCTTC. It specifies CASSQDGTNYGYTF.

This sequence joins TRBV6-5 and TRBJ1-3; D possibly corresponds to TRBD1 (6 bases). The CDR3 consists of 15 residues. V lost 5 bases to trimming and J lost 1 base, with 12 bases between them. The germline V gene has CDR1 MNHEY and CDR2 SVGAGI. The chain's CDR3 is CASSRGGPSGNTIYF. DNA of the CDR3: TGTGCCAGCAGTCGCGGGGGGCCTTCTGGAAACACCATATATTTT.

The CDR3 DNA reads as TGTGCCAGTAGTGCTGGGACAGGGGTCATGAACACTGAAGCTTTCTTT. It encodes CASSAGTGVMNTEAFF. This chain links TRBV19 with TRBJ1-1, with 10 positions matching TRBD1. V trimming: 5 bases; J trimming: 0 bases; junction bases outside the gene matches: 6. The CDR3 length is 16 residues. Germline V CDR1 and CDR2: LNHDA, SQIVND (reference sequence).

The chain uses TRBV5-1 and TRBJ1-3; D ambiguous. Trimming left V 0 bases short and J 0 bases short, with 13 bases between. The CDR3 spans 17 residues. CDR1 and CDR2 (germline): SGHRS, YFSETQ. The CDR3 protein is CASSLEAGLNSGNTIYF. The CDR3 coding sequence is TGCGCCAGCAGCTTGGAGGCGGGTCTGAACTCTGGAAACACCATATATTTT.

The rearrangement joins TRBV9 to TRBJ2-7; TRBD2 is a possible D gene (5 bases). Trimming left V 4 bases short and J 4 bases short, with 15 bases between. Germline CDR1 is SGDLS and CDR2 is YYNGEE. CDR3 length: 14 amino acids. The CDR3 sequence is CASSSRLLPYEQYF. For the CDR3, the DNA is TGTGCCAGCAGCTCCAGACTACTCCCATACGAGCAGTACTTC. The complete variable domain, with remaining parts taken from reference TRBV9 and TRBJ2-7, reads DSGVTQTPKHLITATGQRVTLRCSPRSGDLSVYWYQQSLDQGLQFLIQYYNGEERAKGNILERFSAQQFPDLHSELNLSSLELGDSALYFCASSSRLLPYEQYFGPGTRLTVT.

The chain uses TRBV30 and TRBJ2-1; TRBD1 or TRBD2 may be the D gene (5 bases each). Germline V gene sequence: CDR1 GTSNPN, CDR2 SVGIG (reference sequence). CDR3 size: 16 residues. V was clipped by 0 bases and J by 2 bases, with 14 bases between them. The CDR3, as DNA: TGTGCCTGGAGTGTACGTTGGGACGGGACCTACAATGAGCAGTTCTTC. The encoded protein is CAWSVRWDGTYNEQFF.